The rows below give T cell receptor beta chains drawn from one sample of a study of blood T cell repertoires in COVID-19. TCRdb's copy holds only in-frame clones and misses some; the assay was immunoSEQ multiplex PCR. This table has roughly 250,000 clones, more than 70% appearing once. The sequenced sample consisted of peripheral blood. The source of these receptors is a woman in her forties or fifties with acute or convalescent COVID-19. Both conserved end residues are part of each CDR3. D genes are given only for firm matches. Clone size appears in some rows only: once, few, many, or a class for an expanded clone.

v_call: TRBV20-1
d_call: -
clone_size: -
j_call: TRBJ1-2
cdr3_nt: TGCAGTGCTAGTAAAGGGGTCGACTATGGCTACACCTTC
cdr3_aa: CSASKGVDYGYTF

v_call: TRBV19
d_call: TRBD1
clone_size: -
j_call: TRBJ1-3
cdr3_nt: TGTGCCAGTTCCCTGGACAGGGGAGCAGGAAACACCATATATTTT
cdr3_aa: CASSLDRGAGNTIYF

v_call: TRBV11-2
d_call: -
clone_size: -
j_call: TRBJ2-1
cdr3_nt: TGTGCCAGCAGCTTCCGGGGAATCAATGAGCAGTTCTTC
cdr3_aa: CASSFRGINEQFF

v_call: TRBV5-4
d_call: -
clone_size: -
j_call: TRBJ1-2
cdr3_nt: TGTGCCGTCCCCCCCAGCAGGACTTCCTATGGCTACACCTTC
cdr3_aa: CAVPPSRTSYGYTF

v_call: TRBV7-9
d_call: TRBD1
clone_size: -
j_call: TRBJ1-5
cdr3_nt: TGTGCCAGCAGCAAAATAACAGGGGATCAGCCCCAGCATTTT
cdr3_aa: CASSKITGDQPQHF

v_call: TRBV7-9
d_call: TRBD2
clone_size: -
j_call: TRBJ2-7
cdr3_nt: TGTGCCAGCAGCCACCATAGCGGGAAGTATATCTACGAGCAGTACTTC
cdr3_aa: CASSHHSGKYIYEQYF

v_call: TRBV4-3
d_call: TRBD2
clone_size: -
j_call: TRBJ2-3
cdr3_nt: TGCGCCAGCAGCCAAGCCGCTAGCGGGAGCGCAGATACGCAGTATTTT
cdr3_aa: CASSQAASGSADTQYF

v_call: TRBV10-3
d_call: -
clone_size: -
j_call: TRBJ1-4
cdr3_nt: TGTGCCATCAGATCGACCCTCGGGGAAACAACTAATGAAAAACTGTTTTTT
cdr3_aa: CAIRSTLGETTNEKLFF

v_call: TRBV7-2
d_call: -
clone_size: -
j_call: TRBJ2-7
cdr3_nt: TGTGCCAGCAGCTTAGCGGGGGCAGGAACCTTGGGTGAGCAGTACTTC
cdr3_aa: CASSLAGAGTLGEQYF

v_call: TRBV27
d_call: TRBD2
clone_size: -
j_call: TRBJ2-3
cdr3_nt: TGTGCCAGCAGTCCCCGGGGAGCGGGAGGTTCCACAGATACGCAGTATTTT
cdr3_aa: CASSPRGAGGSTDTQYF

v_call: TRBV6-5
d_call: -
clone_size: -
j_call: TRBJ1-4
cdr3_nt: TGTGCCAGCAAAGAGGTCGGCTTCGAAAAACTGTTTTTT
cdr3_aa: CASKEVGFEKLFF

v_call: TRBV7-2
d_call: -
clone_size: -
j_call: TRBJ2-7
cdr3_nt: TGTGCCAGCAGCTTAGCCCGGGAAGGTACCTACGAGCAGTACTTC
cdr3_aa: CASSLAREGTYEQYF

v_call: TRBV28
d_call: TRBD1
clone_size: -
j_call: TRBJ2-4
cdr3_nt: TGTGCCAGCAGTGGAGGACAGGGGGCCAAAAACATTCAGTACTTC
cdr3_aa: CASSGGQGAKNIQYF

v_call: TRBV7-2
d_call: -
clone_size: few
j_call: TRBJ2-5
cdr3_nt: TGTGCCAGCAGCTTAGTGGGGGACTTGGGGGGTTTAGAGACCCAGTACTTC
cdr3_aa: CASSLVGDLGGLETQYF

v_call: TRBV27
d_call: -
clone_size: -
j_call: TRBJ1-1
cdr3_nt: TGTGCCAGCAGTTTAGTCCCCCAGGGAAACACTGAAGCTTTCTTT
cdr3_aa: CASSLVPQGNTEAFF

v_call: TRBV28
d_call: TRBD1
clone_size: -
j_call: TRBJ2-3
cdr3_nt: TGTGCCAGCCAGGGACAGGGAACAGATACGCAGTATTTT
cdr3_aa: CASQGQGTDTQYF

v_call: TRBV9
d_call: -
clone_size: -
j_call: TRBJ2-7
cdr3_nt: TGTGCCAGCAGCGTAGCTAGCCCCCCCTACGAGCAGTACTTC
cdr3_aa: CASSVASPPYEQYF

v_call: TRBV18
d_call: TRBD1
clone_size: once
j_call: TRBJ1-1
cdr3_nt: TGTGCCAGCTCACCCCTCCAAATCAGGGGGCTCGTGAACACTGAAGCTTTCTTT
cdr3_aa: CASSPLQIRGLVNTEAFF

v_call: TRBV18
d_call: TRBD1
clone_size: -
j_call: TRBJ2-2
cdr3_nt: TGTGCCAGCTCACCACTCTTACAGGACAGGTCCGGGGAGCTGTTTTTT
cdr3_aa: CASSPLLQDRSGELFF

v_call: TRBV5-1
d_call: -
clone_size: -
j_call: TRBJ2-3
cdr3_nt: TGCGCCAGCAGCGCCCTCGGGATCGGGGCAGATACGCAGTATTTT
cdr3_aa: CASSALGIGADTQYF

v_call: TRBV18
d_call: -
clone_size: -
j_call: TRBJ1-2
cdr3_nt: TGTGCCAGCTCACCACTCACAGGGTATGGCTACACCTTC
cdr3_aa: CASSPLTGYGYTF

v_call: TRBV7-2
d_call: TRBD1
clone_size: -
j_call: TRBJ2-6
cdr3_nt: TGTGCCAGCAGCTTACGTGAGGTACAGGGGGCAGCTGGGGCCAACGTCCTGACTTTC
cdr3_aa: CASSLREVQGAAGANVLTF

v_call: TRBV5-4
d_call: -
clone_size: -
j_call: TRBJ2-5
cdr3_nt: TGTGCCAGCAGACCGGGAAGAGCCGCGACGGAGACCCAGTACTTC
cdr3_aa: CASRPGRAATETQYF

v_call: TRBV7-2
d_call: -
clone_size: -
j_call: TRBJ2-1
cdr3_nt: TGTGCCAGCAGCTTTGAGAGGGGAGGCAATGAGCAGTTCTTC
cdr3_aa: CASSFERGGNEQFF

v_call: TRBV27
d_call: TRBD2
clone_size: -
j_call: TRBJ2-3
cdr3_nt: TGTGCCAGCAGTTTATCGGCTCTAGCGGGGACCTCAGATACGCAGTATTTT
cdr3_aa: CASSLSALAGTSDTQYF

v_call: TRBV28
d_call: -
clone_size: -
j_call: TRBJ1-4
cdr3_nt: TGTGCCAGCAGTTTACGCCGGGAGGAGGAAAAACTGTTTTTT
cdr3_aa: CASSLRREEEKLFF

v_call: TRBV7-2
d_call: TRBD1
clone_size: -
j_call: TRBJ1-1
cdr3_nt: TGTGCCAGCAGCCTCCCCGGGGACAGGGGATACACTGAAGCTTTCTTT
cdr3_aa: CASSLPGDRGYTEAFF

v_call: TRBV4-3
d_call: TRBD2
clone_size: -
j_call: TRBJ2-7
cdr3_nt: TGCGCCAGCAGCTCACTGGATGGCGGGAGGGCTTACGAGCAGTACTTC
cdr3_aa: CASSSLDGGRAYEQYF

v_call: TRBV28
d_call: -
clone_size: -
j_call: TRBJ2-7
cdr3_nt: TGTGCCAGCCGCCGACAGGCCTCTTCCTACGAGCAGTACTTC
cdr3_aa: CASRRQASSYEQYF

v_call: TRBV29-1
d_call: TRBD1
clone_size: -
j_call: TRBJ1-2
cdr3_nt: TGCAGCGTCGGGACAGGGGGCTATGGCTACACCTTC
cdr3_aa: CSVGTGGYGYTF

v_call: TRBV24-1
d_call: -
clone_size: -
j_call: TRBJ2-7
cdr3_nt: TGTGCCGCCAGTGCCCGACCAGGGTCCTACGAGCAGTACTTC
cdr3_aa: CAASARPGSYEQYF

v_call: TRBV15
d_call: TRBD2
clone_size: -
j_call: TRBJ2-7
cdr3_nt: TGTGCCACCAGCTCAAGAGATAAGCGGGGGACCTACGAGCAGTACTTC
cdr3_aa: CATSSRDKRGTYEQYF

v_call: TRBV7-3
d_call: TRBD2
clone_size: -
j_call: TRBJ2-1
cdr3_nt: TGTGCCAGCAGCTTAAAACCCTCAACGGGACTAGCGGGAGGTTATGAGCAGTTCTTC
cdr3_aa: CASSLKPSTGLAGGYEQFF

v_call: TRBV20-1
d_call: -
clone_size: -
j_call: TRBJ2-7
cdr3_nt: TGCAGTGCTAGACACAGCTACGAGCAGTACTTC
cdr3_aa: CSARHSYEQYF

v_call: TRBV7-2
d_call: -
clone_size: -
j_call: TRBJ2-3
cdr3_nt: TGTGCCAGCAGCCTAGGAACTAGCACAGATACGCAGTATTTT
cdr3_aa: CASSLGTSTDTQYF

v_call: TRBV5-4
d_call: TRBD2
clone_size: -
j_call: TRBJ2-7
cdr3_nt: TGTGCCAGCAGCCCCGAAGTAGCGGGAACCTCCTACGAGCAGTACTTC
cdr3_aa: CASSPEVAGTSYEQYF

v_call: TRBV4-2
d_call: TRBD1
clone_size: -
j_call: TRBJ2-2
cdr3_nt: TGTGCCAGCAGCCAAGGAACAACAGGGGGCAAGAACACCGGGGAGCTGTTTTTT
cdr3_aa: CASSQGTTGGKNTGELFF

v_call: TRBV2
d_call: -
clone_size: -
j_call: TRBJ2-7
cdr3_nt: TGTGCCAGCAGTGTTTCCGGGAGATTGAACGAGCAGTACTTC
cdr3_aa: CASSVSGRLNEQYF

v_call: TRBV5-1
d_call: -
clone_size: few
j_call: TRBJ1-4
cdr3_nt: TGCGCCAGCAGCCCCCGGGACAAAACTTCTGCAACTAATGAAAAACTGTTTTTT
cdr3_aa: CASSPRDKTSATNEKLFF

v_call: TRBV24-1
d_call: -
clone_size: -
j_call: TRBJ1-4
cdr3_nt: TGTGCCACCAGTCCGGGGTTGGCTAATGAAAAACTGTTTTTT
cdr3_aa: CATSPGLANEKLFF

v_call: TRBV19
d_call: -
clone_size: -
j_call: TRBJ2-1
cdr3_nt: TGTGCCAGTAGTATAGCGGGAGTACCCAACAATGAGCAGTTCTTC
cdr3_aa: CASSIAGVPNNEQFF

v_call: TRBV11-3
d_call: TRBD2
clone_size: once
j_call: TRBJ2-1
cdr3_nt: TGTGCCAGCAGCCCTAGCGGGTCGGCCTACAATGAGCAGTTCTTC
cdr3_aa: CASSPSGSAYNEQFF

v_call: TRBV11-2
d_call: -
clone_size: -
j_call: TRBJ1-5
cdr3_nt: TGTGCCAGCAGCGTGGACAGTAGCAATCAGCCCCAGCATTTT
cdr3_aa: CASSVDSSNQPQHF

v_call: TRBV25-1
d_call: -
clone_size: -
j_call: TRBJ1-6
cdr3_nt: TGTGCCAGCAGTGGGACTGTCAGTTCACCCCTCCACTTT
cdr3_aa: CASSGTVSSPLHF

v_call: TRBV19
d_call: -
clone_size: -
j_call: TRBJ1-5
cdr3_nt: TGTGCCAGTAGTATCTTGGGAGGCAATCAGCCCCAGCATTTT
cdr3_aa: CASSILGGNQPQHF

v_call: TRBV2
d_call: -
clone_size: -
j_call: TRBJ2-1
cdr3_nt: TGTGCCAGCACTGATCTAGTGGAGCAGTTCTTC
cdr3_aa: CASTDLVEQFF

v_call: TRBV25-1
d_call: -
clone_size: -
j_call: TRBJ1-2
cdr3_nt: TGTGCCAGCAGCCCCTCCCCAGGAGGGGACTATGGCTACACCTTC
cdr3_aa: CASSPSPGGDYGYTF

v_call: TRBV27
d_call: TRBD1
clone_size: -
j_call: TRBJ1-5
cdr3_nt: TGTGCCAGCAGCCTGACAGGGGGCGTCCTCAATCAGCCCCAGCATTTT
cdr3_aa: CASSLTGGVLNQPQHF

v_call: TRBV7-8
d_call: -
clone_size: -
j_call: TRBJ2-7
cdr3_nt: TGTGCCAGCAGCTTAGGTTTTATTTTCGGGGGGCACGAGCAGTACTTC
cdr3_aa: CASSLGFIFGGHEQYF

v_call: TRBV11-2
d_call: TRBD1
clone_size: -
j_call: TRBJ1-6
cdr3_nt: TGTGCCAGCAGCTTTCCCGGGACAGGGCTTTCACCCCTCCACTTT
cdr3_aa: CASSFPGTGLSPLHF

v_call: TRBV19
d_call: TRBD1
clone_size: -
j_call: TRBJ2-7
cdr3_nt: TGTGCCAGTAGTACAGGGGGCTCAAGAGACGAGCAGTACTTC
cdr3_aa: CASSTGGSRDEQYF

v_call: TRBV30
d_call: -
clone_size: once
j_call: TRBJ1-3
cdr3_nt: TGTGCCTGGAGTCTTTCAGCTGGAAACACCATATATTTT
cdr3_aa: CAWSLSAGNTIYF

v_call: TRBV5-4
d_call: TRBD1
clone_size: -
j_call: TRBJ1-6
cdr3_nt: TGTGCCAGCAGCACGGGACAGGGGTATAATTCACCCCTCCACTTT
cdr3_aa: CASSTGQGYNSPLHF

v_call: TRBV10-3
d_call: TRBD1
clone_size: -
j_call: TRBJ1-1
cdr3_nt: TGTGCCATCAGTGAGGGCCAGGGGGAGAACACTGAAGCTTTCTTT
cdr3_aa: CAISEGQGENTEAFF

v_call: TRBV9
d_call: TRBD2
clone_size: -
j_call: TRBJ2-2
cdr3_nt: TGTGCCAGCAGCAAAGCTAGCGGGGCGAACACCGGGGAGCTGTTTTTT
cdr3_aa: CASSKASGANTGELFF

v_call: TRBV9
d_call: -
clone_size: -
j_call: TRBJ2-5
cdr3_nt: TGTGCCAGCAGTACGGCCGCCGGGGAGACCCAGTACTTC
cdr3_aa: CASSTAAGETQYF

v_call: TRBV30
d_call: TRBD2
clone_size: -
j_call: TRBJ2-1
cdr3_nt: TGTGCCTGGAGTGTCCCGGGACTAGCGGTTTTACACAATGAGCAGTTCTTC
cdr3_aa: CAWSVPGLAVLHNEQFF